The 28 T cell receptor beta chains listed next were all sequenced from one sample in a study of radiation and T cells in renal cell carcinoma. Sequencing used immunoSEQ multiplex PCR; TCRdb keeps in-frame clones, though not all of them. The table lists some 150,000 clones, 75% to 90% of them singletons. The time point: blood 4 weeks post-SBRT, at nephrectomy. The treatment: 15 Gy SBRT to primary tumor, nephrectomy 4 weeks later. The sequencing here drew on blood, taken from a patient whose treatment included radiotherapy and nephrectomy. These receptors originate from a woman between 50 and 59 years old with renal cell carcinoma.

This CDR3 is CSVEGPYGYTF. In nucleotides, the CDR3 is TGCAGCGTTGAAGGTCCCTATGGCTACACCTTC. This chain uses TRBV29-1 with TRBJ1-2; D not resolved. The CDR3 runs 11 residues. In germline, CDR1 is SQVTM, CDR2 ANQGSEA. With 1 base removed from V and 4 bases from J, the gap between germline ends came to 4 bases.

The gene calls are TRBV5-1 and TRBJ2-4; 13 bases align to TRBD2. The CDR3 has 13 residues. Losses at the gene ends were 4 bases for V and 12 bases for J; bases not matched to a gene: 4. Germline V gene sequence: CDR1 SGHRS, CDR2 YFSETQ. CDR3 bases: TGCGCCAGCAGCGCCGGGACTAGCGGGGATCAGTACTTC. It yields the protein CASSAGTSGDQYF.

CDR3 in DNA: TGCGCCAGCAGCCAAGTCTTAGCGGGAGGTCCCTACGAGCAGTACTTC. Protein: CASSQVLAGGPYEQYF. The chain employs TRBV4-3 and TRBJ2-7, with TRBD2 matching 10 bases. CDR1 LGHNA and CDR2 YSLEER come from the germline V gene. This CDR3 has 16 residues. The trim removed 1 base at V and 2 bases at J, leaving 5 bases unmatched.

The CDR3 DNA follows: TGTGCCAGCAGTCCCCAAAGGGCGGGAGGGGACAATGAGCAGTTCTTC. The encoded protein is CASSPQRAGGDNEQFF. The rearrangement uses TRBV2 and TRBJ2-1, with TRBD2 identical over 9 bases. The CDR3 contains 16 residues. With 5 bases clipped from V and 5 bases from J, the junction kept 10 bases outside the gene matches. Germline CDR1 reads SNHLY; CDR2 reads FYNNEI.

The genes are TRBV7-2 and TRBJ2-3; a weak D match, TRBD1 (7 bases). V was shortened by 2 bases and J by 1 base, with 13 bases between the two germline ends. There are 16 residues in the CDR3. CDR1 is SGHTA, CDR2 FQGNSA, per germline. Here the CDR3 DNA reads TGTGCCAGCAGCTTATTCGGCAGGGGGGGCACAGATACGCAGTATTTT. Its protein is CASSLFGRGGTDTQYF.

The V and J genes are TRBV5-1 and TRBJ2-7; no clear D. V was cut by 0 bases and J by 5 bases, with 15 bases left in between. CDR1 SGHRS and CDR2 YFSETQ come from the germline V gene. The CDR3 is 15 amino acids. CDR3 DNA sequence: TGCGCCAGCAGCTTGGGTATCGTTTTGGGGAACGAGCAGTACTTC. It yields the protein CASSLGIVLGNEQYF.

Judged by abundance, this clone is medium-sized. The chain is built from TRBV7-8 and TRBJ2-7; 13 bases agree with TRBD2. CDR3 length: 15 residues. Germline V gives CDR1 SGHVS, CDR2 FQNEAQ. With 5 bases clipped from V and 4 bases from J, the junction kept 5 bases outside the gene matches. CDR3 in amino acids: CASSELAGGLYEQYF. The CDR3 nucleotides are TGTGCCAGCAGCGAACTAGCGGGGGGGCTGTACGAGCAGTACTTC.

CDR3 in amino acids: CASIQGKTGIGYTF. DNA of the CDR3: TGTGCCAGTATACAGGGGAAAACGGGCATTGGCTACACCTTC. The chain recombines TRBV19 with TRBJ1-2, with 7 bases fitting TRBD1. The CDR3 spans 14 residues. The V gene's germline CDR1 is LNHDA and CDR2 SQIVND (reference sequence). Unmatched junction bases numbered 12, after V lost 7 bases and J lost 7 bases.

V usage is TRBV15 and J usage is TRBJ2-7; 9 bases are shared with TRBD1. CDR3 size: 16 residues. After removal of 1 base from V and 2 bases from J, the junction contained 6 bases not matched to a gene. Germline V gene lookup returns CDR1 LNHNV and CDR2 YYDKDF (reference sequence). The CDR3 bases are TGTGCCACCAGCAGAGGACAGGGGGTTCCCCCCTACGAGCAGTACTTC. Its protein product is CATSRGQGVPPYEQYF.

V gene TRBV11-2 combines with J gene TRBJ1-1; TRBD1 might be the D (5 bases). The CDR3 covers 15 residues. The V gene's germline CDR1 is SGHAT and CDR2 FQNNGV. V lost 4 bases to trimming and J lost 5 bases, with 17 bases between them. CDR3 DNA sequence: TGTGCCAGCAGCTCCCCTCGGGGGTTGGGGACTGAAGCTTTCTTT. It codes for CASSSPRGLGTEAFF.

The chain couples TRBV25-1 to TRBJ1-1; TRBD1 matches at 9 bases. Germline CDR1 and CDR2: MGHDK and SYGVNS. V lost 4 bases, J lost 5 bases, and 2 bases stayed unmatched. The CDR3 loop spans 13 amino acids. The CDR3, as DNA: TGTGCCAGCAGTGTGACAGGGGGAACTGAAGCTTTCTTT. It specifies CASSVTGGTEAFF.

The CDR3 reads CASSRSDNNSPLHF. The CDR3 DNA reads TGCGCCAGCAGCCGAAGCGACAATAATTCACCCCTCCACTTT. This chain uses TRBV4-3 with TRBJ1-6, with D uncertain. Trimming removed 4 bases from V and 5 bases from J, with 9 bases in between. The germline CDR1 and CDR2 sequences are LGHNA and YSLEER. The CDR3 has 14 amino acids.

The CDR3 loop is CASSLGGTGYEQYF. CDR3 bases: TGTGCCAGCAGCTTAGGGGGGACAGGCTACGAGCAGTACTTC. The chain combines TRBV7-2 with TRBJ2-7, with 8 positions matching TRBD1. V lost 1 base and J lost 3; bases outside the gene matches: 2. This CDR3 is built from 14 residues. Germline V CDR1 and CDR2: SGHTA, FQGNSA.

For this clone: The identical CDR3 is also encoded by other nucleotide sequences in the sample. The gene calls are TRBV4-1 and TRBJ1-4, with unresolved D. The CDR3 consists of 15 residues. V dropped 0 bases and J dropped 5 bases, with 10 bases sitting between them. Germline loops: CDR1 MGHRA, CDR2 YSYEKL. The chain's CDR3 is CASSQDFETNEKLFF. For the CDR3, the DNA is TGCGCCAGCAGCCAAGATTTTGAAACCAATGAAAAACTGTTTTTT.

The chain joins TRBV9 to TRBJ2-5, with D perhaps assigned TRBD1 or TRBD2 (5 bases each). CDR3 length: 15 amino acids. Trimming pared 3 bases from V and 0 bases from J, leaving 12 bases between. Per the germline V gene, CDR1 is SGDLS and CDR2 is YYNGEE. CDR3 loop: CASSGGPYNQETQYF. The DNA of the CDR3 is TGTGCCAGCAGCGGGGGACCGTACAACCAAGAGACCCAGTACTTC.

The chain uses TRBV7-3 and TRBJ2-7, with D perhaps TRBD1 or TRBD2 (5 bases each). Germline V gene data show CDR1 as SGHTA and CDR2 as FQGTGA. The CDR3 length is 15 residues. V was shortened by 2 bases and J by 4 bases, with 15 bases between the two germline ends. In DNA, the CDR3 is TGTGCCAGCAGCTTAGTGGGGGTTAGGAGATACGAGCAGTACTTC. It translates to CASSLVGVRRYEQYF.

The chain joins TRBV11-2 to TRBJ2-7; D remains ambiguous. V was pared by 4 bases and J by 0 bases, with 4 bases between. Looked up from germline, CDR1 is SGHAT and CDR2 is FQNNGV. The CDR3 covers 12 residues. The CDR3 sequence is CASSSFSYEQYF. For the CDR3, the DNA is TGTGCCAGCAGCTCGTTCTCCTACGAGCAGTACTTC.

This clone qualifies as medium-sized (0.01 to 0.1%). The rearrangement joins TRBV25-1 to TRBJ1-4, with D maybe TRBD1 (5 bases). Germline V lookup: CDR1 MGHDK, CDR2 SYGVNS. Trimming removed 8 bases from V and 5 bases from J, with 15 bases in between. The CDR3 runs to 14 residues. CDR3 sequence (DNA): TGTGCCAGCGCCGGGGGGGGAGGCAATGAAAAACTGTTTTTT. Translation: CASAGGGGNEKLFF.

The chain's CDR3 is CASSEGASGAPGTQYF. The DNA of the CDR3 is TGTGCCAGCAGCGAGGGGGCTAGCGGGGCACCGGGGACCCAGTACTTC. J is TRBJ2-5 and V is TRBV9; 9 bases match TRBD2. The CDR3 consists of 16 residues. CDR1 and CDR2 (germline): SGDLS, YYNGEE. V lost 3 bases and J lost 7; bases outside the gene matches: 13. Together with reference TRBV9 and TRBJ2-5, the CDR3 gives the full variable domain: DSGVTQTPKHLITATGQRVTLRCSPRSGDLSVYWYQQSLDQGLQFLIQYYNGEERAKGNILERFSAQQFPDLHSELNLSSLELGDSALYFCASSEGASGAPGTQYFGPGTRLLVL.

The chain couples TRBV7-9 to TRBJ2-3, with D perhaps TRBD1 or TRBD2 (5 bases each). The CDR3 length is 14 residues. The V and J ends lost 1 base and 8 bases respectively, with 13 bases between them. Germline CDR1 reads SEHNR; CDR2 reads FQNEAQ (reference sequence). The DNA for the CDR3 is TGTGCCAGCAGCTTAGGGGGCGCCGGGGTTACGCAGTATTTT. This translates into CASSLGGAGVTQYF.

This clone showed up many times. This rearrangement joins TRBV6-1 to TRBJ1-5; D call uncertain. The CDR3 sequence is 11 residues long. The germline V gene has CDR1 MNHNS and CDR2 SASEGT. Trimming stripped 5 bases from V and 16 bases from J, with 15 bases between. Here the CDR3 reads CASSNAVASHF. The CDR3 DNA reads TGTGCCAGCAGTAACGCGGTGGCCTCCCATTTT.

The V and J genes are TRBV5-1 and TRBJ2-3, with 7 bases that match TRBD2. The germline gives CDR1 SGHRS, CDR2 YFSETQ. The V gene end was trimmed by 5 bases and the J gene end by 0 bases; junction bases not matched to a gene: 21. The CDR3 is 20 amino acids. CDR3 nucleotide sequence: TGCGCCAGCAGTCGACGGGGGGACTCCAACAGCCGGTCAAGCACAGATACGCAGTATTTT. It is translated as CASSRRGDSNSRSSTDTQYF.

The chain employs TRBV5-1 and TRBJ2-5; the D gene could be TRBD1 or TRBD2 (5 bases each). V dropped 4 bases and J dropped 9 bases, with 19 bases sitting between them. Germline loops: CDR1 SGHRS, CDR2 YFSETQ. The CDR3 totals 14 residues. This chain's CDR3 is CASSQGADVGAQYF. CDR3 sequence (DNA): TGCGCCAGCAGCCAAGGGGCTGATGTCGGGGCCCAGTACTTC.

The chain's CDR3 is CASSPGTVYGEQYF. In DNA, the CDR3 is TGTGCCAGCAGCCCCGGGACGGTGTATGGCGAGCAGTACTTC. The chain combines TRBV7-2 with TRBJ2-7, with D perhaps TRBD1 or TRBD2 (5 bases each). Trimming left V 5 bases short and J 6 bases short, with 17 bases between. The CDR3 contains 14 residues. Germline CDR1 is SGHTA and CDR2 is FQGNSA.

CDR3 loop: CASSNDRNQPQHF. The CDR3, as DNA: TGTGCCAGCAGCAATGACAGAAATCAGCCCCAGCATTTT. This chain connects TRBV5-6 to TRBJ1-5, with a weak D call TRBD1 (5 bases). The CDR3 runs 13 residues. CDR1 and CDR2 (germline): SGHDT, YYEEEE. V was clipped by 4 bases and J by 4 bases, with 9 bases between them.

The rearrangement links TRBV9 to TRBJ1-2, with D uncertain. This CDR3 is built from 11 residues. V was cut by 3 bases and J by 2 bases, with 2 bases left in between. CDR1 is SGDLS, CDR2 YYNGEE, per germline. DNA for the CDR3: TGTGCCAGCAGCGCCAACTATGGCTACACCTTC. This sequence encodes CASSANYGYTF.

The chain has TRBV7-7 and TRBJ2-7, with D unclear. CDR1 and CDR2 from the germline V gene are SSHAT and FNYEAQ (reference sequence). The CDR3 contains 13 residues. Trimming pared 2 bases from V and 7 bases from J, leaving 12 bases between. The DNA for the CDR3 is TGTGCCAGCAGCTTAAATTCGTTGCAGGAGCAGTACTTC. Amino acid sequence: CASSLNSLQEQYF.

The chain combines TRBV4-1 with TRBJ2-1, with D perhaps TRBD2 (5 bases). Trimming took 0 bases from V and 8 from J, leaving 17 bases between them. In germline, CDR1 is MGHRA, CDR2 YSYEKL. The CDR3 extends over 16 amino acids. CDR3 sequence (DNA): TGCGCCAGCAGCCAAGATTCGAAGCCAGCGGTCTATGAGCAGTTCTTC. It is translated as CASSQDSKPAVYEQFF.